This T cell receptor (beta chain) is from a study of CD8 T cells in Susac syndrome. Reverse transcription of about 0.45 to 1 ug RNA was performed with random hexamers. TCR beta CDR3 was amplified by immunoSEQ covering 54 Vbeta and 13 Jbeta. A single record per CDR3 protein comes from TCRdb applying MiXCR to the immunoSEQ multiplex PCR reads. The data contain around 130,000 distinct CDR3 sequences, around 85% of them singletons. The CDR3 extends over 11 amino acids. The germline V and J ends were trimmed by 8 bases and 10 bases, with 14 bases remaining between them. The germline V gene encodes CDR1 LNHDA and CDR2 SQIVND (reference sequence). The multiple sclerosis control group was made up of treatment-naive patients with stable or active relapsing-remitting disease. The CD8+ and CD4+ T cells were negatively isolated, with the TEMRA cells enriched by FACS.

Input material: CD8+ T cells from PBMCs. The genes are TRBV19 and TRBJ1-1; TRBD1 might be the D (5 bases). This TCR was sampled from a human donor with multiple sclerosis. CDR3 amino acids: CASHGGVRAFF. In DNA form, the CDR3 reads TGTGCCAGTCACGGGGGAGTCAGAGCTTTCTTT.